This T cell receptor (beta chain) was sequenced in a study of cytomegalovirus exposure and HLA in healthy donors. As to this clone: Its antigen is as yet unknown.

The study, taken as a whole, reports: At a 0.05 false discovery rate, a later analysis found 18,000 or so TCR beta sequences to be associated with HLA alleles. Fewer N-insertions (relative to the roughly 610-donor mean) were reportedly seen in an Asian-associated ancestry cluster in a later analysis. Presence/absence analyses supposed approximately even sequencing depth among donors. With DRB1 most and HLA-C fewest, TCR association rates differed between HLA loci in a later analysis.

The germline V gene has CDR1 SGHRS and CDR2 YFSETQ. The CDR3 extends over 14 amino acids. Trimming removed 2 bases from V and 3 bases from J; junction bases left unmatched: 4. The PCR employed 60 Vbeta primers together with 13 Jbeta primers. The data were produced by immunoSEQ multiplex PCR, yet TCRdb's version contains in-frame clones alone and is incomplete. The sample has approximately 6,700 clones, 51% seen once. What was sequenced was PBMCs. The chain joins TRBV5-1 to TRBJ2-7; 8 bases are shared with TRBD1. The TCR was taken from a man aged 30-40 years in good health and CMV-seropositive. Here the CDR3 DNA reads TGCGCCAGCAGCTTCCTGGACAGGGACTACGAGCAGTACTTC. Translated: CASSFLDRDYEQYF.